These T cell receptor beta chains were read from a single sample in a study of cytomegalovirus exposure and HLA in healthy donors. Profiled with immunoSEQ multiplex PCR; TCRdb holds only in-frame clones, not every one. This sample has fewer than 250,000 clones, with approximately 80% found just once. The sequenced sample consisted of PBMCs. These receptors all come from a woman aged 25-40 years in good health and CMV-seropositive. Each CDR3 is given without its conserved first and last residue. Fields, in order: V gene, J gene, CDR3 protein.

V gene: TRBV11-2; J gene: TRBJ2-6; CDR3 protein: ASSVGQLSGANVLT
V gene: TRBV28; J gene: TRBJ1-3; CDR3 protein: ASSFGGDLSGNTIY
V gene: TRBV28; J gene: TRBJ1-5; CDR3 protein: ASSLRQGMTQPQH
V gene: TRBV6-5; J gene: TRBJ1-1; CDR3 protein: ASSYLDRETEAF
V gene: TRBV19; J gene: TRBJ1-4; CDR3 protein: ASSITGGPALEKLF
V gene: TRBV30; J gene: TRBJ2-7; CDR3 protein: AWSGGAGRTHEQY
V gene: TRBV2; J gene: TRBJ2-5; CDR3 protein: ASSGTPRRRGLAGGQETQY
V gene: TRBV9; J gene: TRBJ1-2; CDR3 protein: ASSLGSKDRGRDGYT
V gene: TRBV7-9; J gene: TRBJ2-1; CDR3 protein: SSSHLPYNEQF
V gene: TRBV18; J gene: TRBJ1-1; CDR3 protein: ASSPGQGHNTEAF
V gene: TRBV6-6; J gene: TRBJ2-1; CDR3 protein: ASSLNNEQF
V gene: TRBV28; J gene: TRBJ1-1; CDR3 protein: ASRGQGAYTEAF
V gene: TRBV9; J gene: TRBJ1-2; CDR3 protein: ASSVLQGLGGYT
V gene: TRBV28; J gene: TRBJ2-2; CDR3 protein: ASSLSRGGELF
V gene: TRBV2; J gene: TRBJ1-2; CDR3 protein: ASSEGQGAVYGYT
V gene: TRBV19; J gene: TRBJ2-7; CDR3 protein: ASSIGGTGSYEQY
V gene: TRBV7-3; J gene: TRBJ2-3; CDR3 protein: ASSPEAAGGRDTQY
V gene: TRBV9; J gene: TRBJ2-1; CDR3 protein: ATVQGQVTYNEQF
V gene: TRBV6-1; J gene: TRBJ2-4; CDR3 protein: ASSENQDRAIQY
V gene: TRBV4-1; J gene: TRBJ2-3; CDR3 protein: ASSQDQAGGLTDTQY
V gene: TRBV4-1; J gene: TRBJ2-5; CDR3 protein: ASSQLAGWEQY
V gene: TRBV7-3; J gene: TRBJ1-6; CDR3 protein: ASSLTDGADSPLH
V gene: TRBV5-4; J gene: TRBJ2-2; CDR3 protein: ASSQDRVGWNTGELF
V gene: TRBV7-9; J gene: TRBJ1-4; CDR3 protein: ASSYPTGGEKLF
V gene: TRBV4-1; J gene: TRBJ2-2; CDR3 protein: ASSLLQGLDTGELF
V gene: TRBV7-9; J gene: TRBJ1-5; CDR3 protein: ASSSGVNQPQH
V gene: TRBV7-2; J gene: TRBJ2-1; CDR3 protein: ASSLAGGWDEQF
V gene: TRBV27; J gene: TRBJ1-3; CDR3 protein: ASSLKGAGNTIY
V gene: TRBV27; J gene: TRBJ1-4; CDR3 protein: ASRWGQGNEKLF
V gene: TRBV29-1; J gene: TRBJ2-2; CDR3 protein: SVGDSSNTGELF
V gene: TRBV20-1; J gene: TRBJ1-1; CDR3 protein: SANRNTEAF
V gene: TRBV10-3; J gene: TRBJ2-5; CDR3 protein: AIRSGGAQETQY